The 21 T cell receptor beta chains in this list originate from one sample, sequenced in a study of cytomegalovirus exposure and HLA in healthy donors. The PCR had 60 Vbeta and 13 Jbeta primers. Generated by immunoSEQ multiplex PCR, the TCRdb table keeps only in-frame clones and is missing some. Of approximately 240,000 clones in the sample, around 80% were seen once. Material for sequencing was PBMCs. The receptors stem from a woman aged 55-75 years in good health and CMV-seropositive.

The V gene is TRBV19, the J gene TRBJ1-3; no clear D gene. The CDR3 totals 14 residues. Per germline, CDR1 LNHDA and CDR2 SQIVND (reference sequence). Trimming pared 7 bases from V and 0 bases from J, leaving 10 bases between. The CDR3: CASMAVDSGNTIYF. In DNA form, the CDR3 reads TGTGCCAGTATGGCGGTTGACTCTGGAAACACCATATATTTT.

The chain uses TRBV5-4 and TRBJ2-7; 12 nucleotides line up with TRBD2. Per the germline V gene, CDR1 is SGHNT and CDR2 is YYREEE (reference sequence). CDR3 size: 16 residues. V shed 4 bases, J shed 5 bases, and the junction held 10 bases outside the gene matches. CDR3 region: CASSPRATSGSHEQYF. The CDR3, as DNA: TGTGCCAGCAGCCCGCGAGCGACTAGCGGGAGCCACGAGCAGTACTTC. The full variable domain, rest sourced from reference TRBV5-4 and TRBJ2-7, is ETGVTQSPTHLIKTRGQQVTLRCSSQSGHNTVSWYQQALGQGPQFIFQYYREEENGRGNFPPRFSGLQFPNYSSELNVNALELDDSALYLCASSPRATSGSHEQYFGPGTRLTVT.

The sample holds a few counts of this clone. V is TRBV6-1 and J is TRBJ1-2, with TRBD1 as a possible D gene (5 bases). Trimming took off 9 bases at V and 4 bases at J, with 15 bases between the two ends. In germline, CDR1 is MNHNS, CDR2 SASEGT. The CDR3 contains 13 residues. Here the CDR3 reads CASGLGQGYGYTF. CDR3 DNA sequence: TGTGCCAGTGGCCTGGGGCAGGGCTATGGCTACACCTTC.

The CDR3 coding sequence is TGTGCCAGCAGCACAGGGACAGGGAGAGCTGGAAACACCATATATTTT. It translates to CASSTGTGRAGNTIYF. The gene calls are TRBV27 and TRBJ1-3; 9 positions match TRBD1. CDR1 MNHEY and CDR2 SMNVEV come from the germline V gene (reference sequence). CDR3 length equals 16 residues. The V and J ends lost 6 bases and 2 bases, in that order; junction bases with no gene match: 8.

Regarding this clone: Other DNA sequences in the sample encode the same CDR3. This sequence joins TRBV10-3 and TRBJ2-2, with a weak D call TRBD2 (6 bases). The V gene lost 7 bases and the J gene lost 1 base, with 13 bases spanning the gap. The CDR3 totals 15 residues. Per the germline V gene, CDR1 is ENHRY and CDR2 is SYGVKD. The CDR3 DNA follows: TGTGCCATCATGGAGGGAGGACGGAACACCGGGGAGCTGTTTTTT. It translates to CAIMEGGRNTGELFF.

This clone occurred once. The V gene is TRBV11-2, the J gene TRBJ2-7; 8 bases are a match to TRBD1. The V and J ends lost 7 bases and 4 bases, in that order; junction bases with no gene match: 15. Germline V gives CDR1 SGHAT, CDR2 FQNNGV. This CDR3 spans 16 amino acids. In nucleotides, the CDR3 is TGTGCCAGCACCGCCAGCCTCGGACAGGGTTCTTACGAGCAGTACTTC. It specifies CASTASLGQGSYEQYF. The full variable domain, its missing parts supplied by reference TRBV11-2 and TRBJ2-7, is EAGVAQSPRYKIIEKRQSVAFWCNPISGHATLYWYQQILGQGPKLLIQFQNNGVVDDSQLPKDRFSAERLKGVDSTLKIQPAKLEDSAVYLCASTASLGQGSYEQYFGPGTRLTVT.

This rearrangement joins TRBV5-6 to TRBJ2-3, with TRBD1 matching over 7 bases. The CDR3 has 15 residues. J gave up 1 base and V 4 bases, and 6 bases lay outside the gene matches. Germline CDR1 SGHDT, CDR2 YYEEEE. CDR3 bases: TGTGCCAGCAGCATCACAGGGGACGGCACAGATACGCAGTATTTT. It is translated as CASSITGDGTDTQYF.

J is TRBJ1-4 and V is TRBV5-1; maybe TRBD1 (5 bases). CDR1 and CDR2 from the germline V gene are SGHRS and YFSETQ. The CDR3 has 15 amino acids. V was cut by 4 bases and J by 1 base, with 11 bases left in between. This CDR3 is CASSLLGGTNEKLFF. CDR3 nucleotide sequence: TGCGCCAGCAGCCTCCTGGGGGGAACTAATGAAAAACTGTTTTTT. The full variable domain, its missing parts supplied by reference TRBV5-1 and TRBJ1-4, is KAGVTQTPRYLIKTRGQQVTLSCSPISGHRSVSWYQQTPGQGLQFLFEYFSETQRNKGNFPGRFSGRQFSNSRSEMNVSTLELGDSALYLCASSLLGGTNEKLFFGSGTQLSVL.

The chain employs TRBV5-5 and TRBJ2-3, with 10 bases fitting TRBD1. CDR1 is SGHKS, CDR2 YYEKEE, per germline (reference sequence). This CDR3 is built from 14 residues. The V and J ends lost 5 bases and 8 bases, in that order; junction bases with no gene match: 8. In DNA, the CDR3 is TGTGCCAGCAGTTCCGGACAGGGGGTGGGTACGCAGTATTTT. Protein product: CASSSGQGVGTQYF. Supplemented by reference TRBV5-5 and TRBJ2-3, the full variable domain reads DAGVTQSPTHLIKTRGQQVTLRCSPISGHKSVSWYQQVLGQGPQFIFQYYEKEERGRGNFPDRFSARQFPNYSSELNVNALLLGDSALYLCASSSGQGVGTQYFGPGTRLTVL.

The chain employs TRBV6-6 and TRBJ2-7, with 8 bases matching TRBD2. The CDR3 runs 14 residues. Germline V lookup: CDR1 MNHNY, CDR2 SVGAGI (reference sequence). J gave up 7 bases and V 0 bases, and 5 bases lay outside the gene matches. CDR3 nucleotide sequence: TGTGCCAGCAGTTACTCGACGGGGGGGTTAGAGCAGTACTTC. This translates into CASSYSTGGLEQYF.

The chain joins TRBV30 to TRBJ2-7; the match to TRBD1 covers 11 bases. V was clipped by 0 bases and J by 6 bases; unmatched bases: 4. The length of the CDR3 is 14 residues. Germline lookup yields CDR1 GTSNPN and CDR2 SVGIG (reference sequence). CDR3 nucleotides: TGTGCCTGGAGTGTTCTCGGGACAGGGGGCGAGCAGTACTTC. This encodes CAWSVLGTGGEQYF.

The rearrangement uses TRBV7-2 and TRBJ2-7; the match to TRBD1 covers 7 bases. Losses at the gene ends were 3 bases for V and 3 bases for J; bases not matched to a gene: 8. There are 15 residues in the CDR3. Germline-derived CDR1 and CDR2 are SGHTA and FQGNSA. Here the CDR3 DNA reads TGTGCCAGCAGCTTTGGAGACAGGGACGGCTACGAGCAGTACTTC. Amino acids: CASSFGDRDGYEQYF.

The J gene is TRBJ1-1, the V gene TRBV30; D remains unclear. Germline V lookup: CDR1 GTSNPN, CDR2 SVGIG (reference sequence). Trimming left V 2 bases short and J 1 base short, with 8 bases between. The CDR3 extends over 13 amino acids. The CDR3 region has the DNA TGTGCCTGGAGTTTAATTCCGAACACTGAAGCTTTCTTT. Protein: CAWSLIPNTEAFF. Full variable domain (remainder filled in from reference TRBV30 and TRBJ1-1): SQTIHQWPATLVQPVGSPLSLECTVEGTSNPNLYWYRQAAGRGLQLLFYSVGIGQISSEVPQNLSASRPQDRQFILSSKKLLLSDSGFYLCAWSLIPNTEAFFGQGTRLTVV.

The rearrangement joins TRBV4-1 to TRBJ1-1; 12 bases line up with TRBD1. Germline CDR1 is MGHRA and CDR2 is YSYEKL. The CDR3 loop spans 15 amino acids. V lost 2 bases to trimming and J lost 10 bases; unmatched junction nucleotides: 8. The CDR3 protein is CASSQSGTGGSGAFF. For the CDR3, the DNA is TGCGCCAGCAGCCAATCCGGGACAGGGGGCTCTGGAGCTTTCTTT.

This chain uses TRBV4-1 with TRBJ2-3; TRBD2 matches at 7 bases. This CDR3 is built from 17 residues. V shed 0 bases and J 2 bases; nucleotides not matched to a gene: 8. Looked up from germline, CDR1 is MGHRA and CDR2 is YSYEKL. The CDR3 region is CASSQDRGAGSTDTQYF. As DNA, the CDR3 is TGCGCCAGCAGCCAAGATCGGGGAGCGGGATCCACAGATACGCAGTATTTT.

This chain uses TRBV15 with TRBJ1-2; 10 positions match TRBD1. The CDR3 length is 17 residues. Germline V CDR1 and CDR2: LNHNV, YYDKDF (reference sequence). Trimming removed 3 bases from V and 5 bases from J; junction bases left unmatched: 12. The CDR3 DNA sequence: TGTGCCACCAGCAGCACTCTAGACAGGGGGCAGCGGTATGGCTACACCTTC. It translates to CATSSTLDRGQRYGYTF.

The V and J genes are TRBV6-5 and TRBJ1-1; no clear D gene. CDR3 length: 15 amino acids. CDR1 is MNHEY, CDR2 SVGAGI, per germline. The V end lost 2 bases, the J end lost 4 bases, and 14 bases lay between the germline ends. This CDR3 is CASSYGRWVGTEAFF. In DNA form, the CDR3 reads TGTGCCAGCAGTTACGGGAGGTGGGTGGGCACTGAAGCTTTCTTT.

The chain combines TRBV6-6 with TRBJ1-4; D possibly corresponds to TRBD1 (5 bases). This CDR3 is built from 16 residues. Deletions cut 5 bases from V and 0 bases from J, with 13 bases between. Germline CDR1 MNHNY, CDR2 SVGAGI (reference sequence). CDR3 sequence (DNA): TGTGCCAGCAGTCTCGACAGTTCCGCAACTAATGAAAAACTGTTTTTT. Its protein product is CASSLDSSATNEKLFF.

CDR3 sequence reads: CASTHPGQGWETQYF. DNA of the CDR3: TGTGCCAGCACACATCCGGGACAGGGATGGGAGACCCAGTACTTC. The chain couples TRBV25-1 to TRBJ2-5, with 9 nucleotides matching TRBD1. CDR1 MGHDK and CDR2 SYGVNS come from the germline V gene. The CDR3 runs to 15 residues. The V gene end was trimmed by 7 bases and the J gene end by 5 bases; junction bases not matched to a gene: 11.

Concerning this clone: One end of the junction varies from germline; a read error may be responsible. This chain joins TRBV7-2 and TRBJ1-2, with 9 bases matching TRBD1. CDR1 SGHTA and CDR2 FQGNSA come from the germline V gene. CDR3 length equals 13 residues. CDR3 amino acids: CASTDRGGYDYTF. The CDR3, as DNA: TGTGCCAGCACCGACAGGGGGGGCTATGACTACACCTTC. The complete variable domain, with remaining parts taken from reference TRBV7-2 and TRBJ1-2, reads GAGVSQSPSNKVTEKGKDVELRCDPISGHTALYWYRQSLGQGLEFLIYFQGNSAPDKSGLPSDRFSAERTGGSVSTLTIQRTQQEDSAVYLCASTDRGGYDYTFGSGTRLTVV.

This clone was observed a few times. The chain employs TRBV6-1 and TRBJ1-1; D may be TRBD1 (5 bases). Trimming pared 4 bases from V and 0 bases from J, leaving 12 bases between. CDR3 size: 15 residues. Germline V gene lookup returns CDR1 MNHNS and CDR2 SASEGT. The CDR3 coding sequence is TGTGCCAGCAGTGTACAGGACACCATGAACACTGAAGCTTTCTTT. It yields the protein CASSVQDTMNTEAFF.